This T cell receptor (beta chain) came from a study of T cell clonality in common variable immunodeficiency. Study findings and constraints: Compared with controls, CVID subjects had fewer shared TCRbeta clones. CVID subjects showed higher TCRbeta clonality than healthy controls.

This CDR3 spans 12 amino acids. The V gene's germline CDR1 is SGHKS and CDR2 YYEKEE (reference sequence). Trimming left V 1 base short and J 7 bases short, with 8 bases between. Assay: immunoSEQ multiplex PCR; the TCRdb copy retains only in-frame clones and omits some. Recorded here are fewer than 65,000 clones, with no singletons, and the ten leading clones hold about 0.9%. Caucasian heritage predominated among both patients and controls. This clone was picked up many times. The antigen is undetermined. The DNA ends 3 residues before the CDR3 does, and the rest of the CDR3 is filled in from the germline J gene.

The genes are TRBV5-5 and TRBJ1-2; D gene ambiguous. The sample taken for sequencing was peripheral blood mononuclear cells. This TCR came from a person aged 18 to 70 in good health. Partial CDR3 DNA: TGTGCCAGCAGCTTGAGTCAGATTGGC. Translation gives CASSLSQIG. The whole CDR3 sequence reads CASSLSQIGYTF.